This paragraph covers one T cell receptor beta chain sequence. The antigen is undetermined. This specimen belongs to a study of beta chain features in type 1 diabetes. The study, taken as a whole, reports: It was not settled here whether HLA type affects TCRB rearrangement. Healthy donors had naive, central memory and Treg TCRB repertoires that appeared less similar than those seen among patients.

Every bit of the isolated RNA underwent reverse transcription, so sequencing read expressed TCRB transcripts. Sequenced by immunoSEQ multiplex PCR; TCRdb stores in-frame clones only, minus some. The sample consists of 390,000 or so clones, about 14% of them appearing once. The CDR3 spans 19 residues. The germline V gene encodes CDR1 ENHRY and CDR2 SYGVKD. V lost 0 bases and J lost 0; bases outside the gene matches: 9. Sorting based on CD45RO/CCR7/CD25/CD127/CD95/CD27 separated CD4+ naive, central memory, regulatory and stem cell-like memory cells. J is TRBJ2-4 and V is TRBV10-3, with 9 bases fitting TRBD1. Sequencing input: naive CD4+ T cells from blood. This receptor was identified in a man under 40 in good health. The CDR3 nucleotides are TGTGCCATCAGTGAGTCGGGGACAGGGACTCCGCTAGCCAAAAACATTCAGTACTTC. This encodes CAISESGTGTPLAKNIQYF.